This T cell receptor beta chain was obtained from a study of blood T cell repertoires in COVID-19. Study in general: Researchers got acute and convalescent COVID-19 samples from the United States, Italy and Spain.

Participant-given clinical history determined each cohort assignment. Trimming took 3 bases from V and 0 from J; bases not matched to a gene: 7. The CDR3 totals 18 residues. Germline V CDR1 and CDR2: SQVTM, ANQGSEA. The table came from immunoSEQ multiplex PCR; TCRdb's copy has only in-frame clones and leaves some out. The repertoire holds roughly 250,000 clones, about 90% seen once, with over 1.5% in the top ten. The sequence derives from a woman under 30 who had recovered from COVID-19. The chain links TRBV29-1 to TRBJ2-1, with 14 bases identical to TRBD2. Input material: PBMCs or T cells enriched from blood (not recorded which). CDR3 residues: CSVEGLAGASRSYNEQFF. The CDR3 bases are TGCAGCGTTGAGGGACTAGCGGGGGCCTCCCGCTCCTACAATGAGCAGTTCTTC.